These T cell receptor beta chains were read from a single sample in a study of blood T cell repertoires in COVID-19. Here immunoSEQ multiplex PCR was the method, and the copy in TCRdb shows in-frame clones only, minus some. The sample consists of 99,000 or so clones, 70% to 90% of them appearing once. Sequencing used peripheral blood. Receptors originate from a man in his fifties with COVID-19, enrolled during active disease. Each CDR3 is given with its conserved first and last residue. The D gene is left open where the match is weak.

TRBD1,TRBV4-1,TRBJ1-2,CASSQEQGYGYTF
NA,TRBV19,TRBJ1-2,CASSINHGDGYTF
NA,TRBV11-2,TRBJ1-6,CASSLVPQVVHLHF
TRBD1,TRBV27,TRBJ1-4,CASSSRTGRKLFF
NA,TRBV10-3,TRBJ1-1,CAISTGFSEAFF
TRBD2,TRBV7-8,TRBJ2-5,CASSSPRGASGGTIQETQYF
NA,TRBV5-1,TRBJ1-5,CASSLSGLDSNQPQHF
TRBD1,TRBV11-3,TRBJ2-2,CASRMTGGTGELFF
NA,TRBV7-9,TRBJ2-7,CASSDRSSYEQYF
TRBD1,TRBV6-6,TRBJ2-1,CASSYRGQGADNEQFF
NA,TRBV6-1,TRBJ1-5,CASSEGSRGNQPQHF
NA,TRBV30,TRBJ1-1,CAWRYSGGNTEAFF
TRBD1,TRBV2,TRBJ2-2,CASSAGTGGGRIGELFF
NA,TRBV16,TRBJ1-2,CASSHSQASYGYTF
TRBD1,TRBV30,TRBJ2-2,CAWSFNRGDFRTGELFF
TRBD1,TRBV6-6,TRBJ1-5,CASWGQGAIQPQHF
NA,TRBV5-8,TRBJ1-3,CASLNNWSSGNTIYF
NA,TRBV18,TRBJ1-3,CASSPPNRAPGNTIYF
NA,TRBV7-6,TRBJ2-7,CASSPSPGYEQYF
NA,TRBV7-8,TRBJ2-1,CASSPGQRVPYNEQFF
TRBD2,TRBV27,TRBJ2-1,CASSPSGGLYNEQFF
NA,TRBV4-2,TRBJ2-2,CASSQEKLTGELFF
TRBD1,TRBV12-3/TRBV12-4,TRBJ2-7,CASSVPGQGQYF
TRBD1,TRBV11-1,TRBJ1-1,CASSLGHNRGDTEAFF
NA,TRBV28,TRBJ1-1,CASSSGQGPEAFF
NA,TRBV29-1,TRBJ1-4,CSANRATNEKLFF
NA,TRBV5-1,TRBJ1-2,CASSPDRFYGYTF
TRBD1,TRBV5-1,TRBJ1-6,CASSWRTGGSNSPLHF
NA,TRBV19,TRBJ1-5,CASSIVTPSNQPQHF
NA,TRBV5-1,TRBJ2-1,CASSWRGEQFF
NA,TRBV10-3,TRBJ1-2,CAISESGGYGYTF
NA,TRBV7-2,TRBJ1-3,CASSLRQRSGNIIYF
NA,TRBV7-3,TRBJ2-7,CASSLTGGSYEQYF
NA,TRBV19,TRBJ1-2,CASSVDFNYGYTF
NA,TRBV12-3/TRBV12-4,TRBJ2-2,CASSQGVPELFF
TRBD1,TRBV2,TRBJ1-3,CASSTRTGAAGNTIYF
TRBD1,TRBV28,TRBJ1-2,CASSWGQGYGYTF
TRBD2,TRBV19,TRBJ2-7,CASSIGLAGDQTYEQYF
NA,TRBV10-3,TRBJ1-2,CAISETGVRGEPTNYGYTF
NA,TRBV11-1,TRBJ1-3,CASSPQETGNTIYF
TRBD1,TRBV7-8,TRBJ1-6,CASSPQGAQNSPLHF
NA,TRBV14,TRBJ1-2,CASSQDQRRRGGYGYTF
TRBD1,TRBV29-1,TRBJ1-2,CSVDLSQGAYYGYTF
TRBD2,TRBV27,TRBJ2-7,CASSSAGGAIYEQYF
NA,TRBV6-5,TRBJ1-1,CASSLNRLGEAFF
TRBD1,TRBV3-1/TRBV3-2,TRBJ2-3,CASSPGTGGDTQYF
TRBD1,TRBV28,TRBJ1-5,CASSRSPDRVRGSGNQPQHF
TRBD1,TRBV2,TRBJ1-1,CASKGQGMNTEAFF
NA,TRBV12-5,TRBJ2-1,CASGLQGFDEQFF
NA,TRBV3-1/TRBV3-2,TRBJ1-5,CASSPGRNQPQHF
NA,TRBV6-6,TRBJ1-4,CASSYSESATNEKLFF
NA,TRBV12-3/TRBV12-4,TRBJ1-1,CASREGVNTEAFF
NA,TRBV4-1,TRBJ2-7,CASSSQQARMAYEQYF
TRBD2,TRBV5-4,TRBJ2-1,CASSLVSGGSYNEQFF
NA,TRBV3-1/TRBV3-2,TRBJ2-7,CASSQAWRRGSEQYF
TRBD1,TRBV5-1,TRBJ2-3,CASSMDVTGHLQYF
TRBD1,TRBV19,TRBJ1-1,CASTPDRAMNTEAFF
TRBD2,TRBV7-7,TRBJ2-2,CASSVLAGNTGELFF
TRBD1,TRBV5-1,TRBJ2-1,CASSLDGQGMVEQFF